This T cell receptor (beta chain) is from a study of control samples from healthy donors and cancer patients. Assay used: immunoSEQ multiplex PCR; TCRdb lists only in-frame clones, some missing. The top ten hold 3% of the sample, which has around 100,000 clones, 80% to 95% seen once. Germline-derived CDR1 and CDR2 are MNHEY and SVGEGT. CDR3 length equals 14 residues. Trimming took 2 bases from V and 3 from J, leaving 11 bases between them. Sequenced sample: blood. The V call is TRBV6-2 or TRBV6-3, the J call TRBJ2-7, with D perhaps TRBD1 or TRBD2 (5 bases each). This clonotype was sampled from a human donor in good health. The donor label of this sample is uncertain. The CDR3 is CASSYGGQGYEQYV. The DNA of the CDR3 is TGTGCCAGCAGTTACGGCGGGCAGGGCTACGAGCAGTACGTC.